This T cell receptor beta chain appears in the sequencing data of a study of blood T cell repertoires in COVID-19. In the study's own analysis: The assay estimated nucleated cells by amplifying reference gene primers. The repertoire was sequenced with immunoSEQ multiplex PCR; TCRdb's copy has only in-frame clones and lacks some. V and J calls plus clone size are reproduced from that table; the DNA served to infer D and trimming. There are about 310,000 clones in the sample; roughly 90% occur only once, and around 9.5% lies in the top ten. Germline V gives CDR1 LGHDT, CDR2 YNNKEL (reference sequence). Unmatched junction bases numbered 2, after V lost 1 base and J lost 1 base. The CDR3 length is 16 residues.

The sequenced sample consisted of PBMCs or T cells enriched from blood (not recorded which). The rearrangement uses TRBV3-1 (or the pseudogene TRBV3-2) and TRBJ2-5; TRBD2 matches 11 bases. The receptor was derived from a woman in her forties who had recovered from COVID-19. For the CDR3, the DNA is TGTGCCAGCAGCCAAGTAACTAGCGGGGGCCAAGAGACCCAGTACTTC. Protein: CASSQVTSGGQETQYF.